This T cell receptor beta chain was identified during a study of beta chain features in type 1 diabetes. Study-level findings and limits: Among patients with Type 1 diabetes, TCRB CDR3s were moderately but significantly shorter in every one of the four CD4+ subsets. The question of HLA type influencing TCRB rearrangement was one that remained unresolved here. cDNA-based sequencing might over-represent cells highly expressing TCR. The similarity of naive, central memory and Treg TCRB repertoires appeared greater among patients than among healthy donors.

Since all of the isolated RNA was reverse transcribed, expressed TCRB transcripts were what got sequenced. Assay: immunoSEQ multiplex PCR; the TCRdb copy retains only in-frame clones and omits some. The table shows 15,000 or so clones, with 60% to 75% occurring only once. This clone is a singleton in its sample. Its antigen is as yet unknown. CDR1 and CDR2 (germline): SGHRS, YFSETQ. This CDR3 has 13 amino acids. Between the trimmed V and J ends, which lost 3 bases and 6 bases, there was a span of 12 bases. Per donor, one heparinised blood draw averaged about 116 mL. The V call is TRBV5-1, the J call TRBJ1-1; possible D gene TRBD1, 5 bases. The TCR was taken from a man younger than 40 with type 1 diabetes. Source material: stem cell memory CD4+ T cells from blood. CDR3 DNA sequence: TGCGCCAGCAGCTCCCAGGGAAGTGCTGAAGCTTTCTTT. Amino acid sequence: CASSSQGSAEAFF.